One and the same sample provided the 14 T cell receptor beta chains below, sequenced in a study of T-cell memory formation after mild COVID-19. TCRdb recomputed calls from the 5' RACE reads with MiXCR, one row per CDR3 protein. In the table there are about 110,000 distinct CDR3 sequences, roughly a sixth of which are singletons. Sequenced sample: PBMCs or a T cell subset sorted from them (not recorded which). These receptors all come from a man between 18 and 29 years old who had mild COVID-19 (a few samples of this study predate the infection). Cell type and time point are not known.

This clonotype was found many times. The J gene is TRBJ2-5, the V gene TRBV24-1; unclear D gene. Trimming took off 4 bases at V and 3 bases at J, with 8 bases between the two ends. Germline V lookup: CDR1 KGHDR, CDR2 SFDVKD. The CDR3 is 13 residues long. CDR3 in amino acids: CATSDGSEETQYF. Written as DNA, the CDR3 is TGTGCCACCAGTGACGGCTCAGAAGAGACCCAGTACTTC.

V is TRBV6-2 or TRBV6-3 and J is TRBJ1-4; D is perhaps TRBD1 (6 bases). The V and J ends lost 6 bases and 8 bases respectively, with 16 bases between them. The germline gives CDR1 MNHEY, CDR2 SVGEGT. CDR3 length: 14 amino acids. In DNA, the CDR3 is TGTGCCAGCAGCAGCCCGGGGGCGTCGGAAAAACTGTTTTTT. This sequence encodes CASSSPGASEKLFF.

This clonotype was seen a few times. This sequence joins TRBV5-1 and TRBJ1-2, with 8 bases matching TRBD1. This CDR3 contains 14 residues. After removal of 0 bases from V and 7 bases from J, the junction contained 5 bases not matched to a gene. Germline CDR1 SGHRS, CDR2 YFSETQ. The CDR3 reads CASSLVVTGGGYTF. The CDR3 DNA sequence: TGCGCCAGCAGCTTGGTGGTTACAGGGGGTGGCTACACCTTC.

This clonotype was seen a handful of times. The CDR3 DNA reads as TGTGCCAGCAGCGTAGCAGGGCTAGCGAGAGGAGAGACCCAGTACTTC. Encoded protein: CASSVAGLARGETQYF. This rearrangement joins TRBV9 to TRBJ2-5; perhaps TRBD2 as D (6 bases). Germline CDR1 SGDLS, CDR2 YYNGEE. V gave up 0 bases and J gave up 4 bases, with 16 bases separating them. The CDR3 is 16 residues long. The full variable domain, with the rest looked up from reference TRBV9 and TRBJ2-5, is DSGVTQTPKHLITATGQRVTLRCSPRSGDLSVYWYQQSLDQGLQFLIQYYNGEERAKGNILERFSAQQFPDLHSELNLSSLELGDSALYFCASSVAGLARGETQYFGPGTRLLVL.

This rearrangement joins TRBV5-1 to TRBJ2-7, with 7 bases identical to TRBD1. The junction had 3 bases not matched to a gene; V was cut back by 0 bases and J by 3 bases. Looked up from germline, CDR1 is SGHRS and CDR2 is YFSETQ. This CDR3 spans 14 amino acids. DNA of the CDR3: TGCGCCAGCAGCTTGGAGGGGGCTGGCTACGAGCAGTACTTC. Translating it yields CASSLEGAGYEQYF.

This clonotype came up a few times. The chain carries TRBV12-3 or TRBV12-4 and TRBJ2-7; 8 bases match TRBD1. Losses at the gene ends were 5 bases for V and 4 bases for J; bases not matched to a gene: 4. The CDR3 consists of 13 residues. The CDR3: CASSERDRYEQYF. CDR3 in DNA: TGTGCCAGCAGTGAAAGGGACAGGTACGAGCAGTACTTC.

This clonotype was counted only a few times. The J gene is TRBJ1-3, the V gene TRBV15, with D uncertain. CDR1 and CDR2 (germline): LNHNV, YYDKDF (reference sequence). V gave up 5 bases and J gave up 0 bases, with 8 bases separating them. The CDR3 length is 14 residues. CDR3 nucleotides: TGTGCCACCAGCGGACCGGGCTCTGGAAACACCATATATTTT. It specifies CATSGPGSGNTIYF.

The chain combines TRBV12-3 or TRBV12-4 with TRBJ2-2, with a tentative D call TRBD2 (6 bases). V was trimmed by 7 bases and J by 6 bases, leaving 15 bases between them. The CDR3 has 14 residues. CDR3 loop: CASTIGLPAGELFF. The CDR3 DNA is TGTGCCAGCACCATCGGACTACCGGCCGGGGAGCTGTTTTTT.

This clonotype was counted between two and nine times. V usage is TRBV4-1 and J usage is TRBJ1-3; D call uncertain. The CDR3 is 15 amino acids. Germline CDR1 reads MGHRA; CDR2 reads YSYEKL. V gave up 3 bases and J gave up 0 bases, with 9 bases separating them. The CDR3 DNA sequence: TGCGCCAGCAGCCAGCCAGCTTCCTCTGGAAACACCATATATTTT. Its protein product is CASSQPASSGNTIYF.

This clonotype was picked up a small number of times. V usage is TRBV7-9 and J usage is TRBJ2-1, with 8 positions matching TRBD2. This CDR3 has 15 amino acids. Per the germline V gene, CDR1 is SEHNR and CDR2 is FQNEAQ (reference sequence). The ends lost 3 bases at V and 2 bases at J; junction bases unmatched: 3. CDR3: CASSFRGGPYNEQFF. The CDR3 bases are TGTGCCAGCAGCTTCCGCGGGGGGCCCTACAATGAGCAGTTCTTC. Full variable domain (missing parts from reference TRBV7-9 and TRBJ2-1): DTGVSQNPRHKITKRGQNVTFRCDPISEHNRLYWYRQTLGQGPEFLTYFQNEAQLEKSRLLSDRFSAERPKGSFSTLEIQRTEQGDSAMYLCASSFRGGPYNEQFFGPGTRLTVL.

In this sample, this clonotype turned up many times. The rearrangement uses TRBV20-1 and TRBJ2-1; a weak D match, TRBD2 (7 bases). Trimming pared 0 bases from V and 8 bases from J, leaving 20 bases between. In germline, CDR1 is DFQATT, CDR2 SNEGSKA (reference sequence). This CDR3 region has 16 residues. CDR3 sequence (DNA): TGCAGTGCTAGAGAGGGGAGGGGGGTCTCCTGGGATGAGCAGTTCTTC. It translates to CSAREGRGVSWDEQFF.

The J gene is TRBJ2-1, the V gene TRBV24-1; D remains ambiguous. Germline V CDR1 and CDR2: KGHDR, SFDVKD. V lost 0 bases and J 5 bases, leaving 7 bases between the germline ends. This CDR3 is built from 14 residues. The DNA for the CDR3 is TGTGCCACCAGTGATTTGTCAGGTCACAATGAGCAGTTCTTC. Translation gives CATSDLSGHNEQFF.

The chain recombines TRBV5-4 with TRBJ1-1, with TRBD1 as a possible D gene (5 bases). Looked up from germline, CDR1 is SGHNT and CDR2 is YYREEE (reference sequence). This CDR3 comprises 14 residues. Trimming cost V 3 bases and J 5 bases, with 14 bases left between them. Here the CDR3 reads CASSSGLQATEAFF. In nucleotides, the CDR3 is TGTGCCAGCAGCTCGGGGCTTCAGGCTACTGAAGCTTTCTTT.

The V gene is TRBV20-1, the J gene TRBJ2-1, with D perhaps being TRBD1 or TRBD2 (6 bases each). The CDR3 has 15 residues. The V end was cut by 0 bases, the J end by 2 bases, with 11 bases between. Germline CDR1 reads DFQATT; CDR2 reads SNEGSKA (reference sequence). The CDR3 nucleotides read TGCAGTGCTAGAGATGGGGGGCGGACCTACAATGAGCAGTTCTTC. Translated: CSARDGGRTYNEQFF.